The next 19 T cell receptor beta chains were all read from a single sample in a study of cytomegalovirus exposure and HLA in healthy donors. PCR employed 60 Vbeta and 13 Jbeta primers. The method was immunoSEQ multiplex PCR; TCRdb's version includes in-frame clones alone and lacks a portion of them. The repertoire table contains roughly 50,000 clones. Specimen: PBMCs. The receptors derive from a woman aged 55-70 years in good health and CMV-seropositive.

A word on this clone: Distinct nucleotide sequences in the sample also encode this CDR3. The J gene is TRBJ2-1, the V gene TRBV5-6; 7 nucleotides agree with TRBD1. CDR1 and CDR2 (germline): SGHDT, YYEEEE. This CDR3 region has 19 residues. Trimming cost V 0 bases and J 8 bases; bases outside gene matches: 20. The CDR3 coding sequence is TGTGCCAGCAGCTTGGTGACAGGGAGTTCGAGGCCCCAGGGTGATGAGCAGTTCTTC. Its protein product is CASSLVTGSSRPQGDEQFF. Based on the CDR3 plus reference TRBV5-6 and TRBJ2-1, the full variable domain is DAGVTQSPTHLIKTRGQQVTLRCSPKSGHDTVSWYQQALGQGPQFIFQYYEEEERQRGNFPDRFSGHQFPNYSSELNVNALLLGDSALYLCASSLVTGSSRPQGDEQFFGPGTRLTVL.

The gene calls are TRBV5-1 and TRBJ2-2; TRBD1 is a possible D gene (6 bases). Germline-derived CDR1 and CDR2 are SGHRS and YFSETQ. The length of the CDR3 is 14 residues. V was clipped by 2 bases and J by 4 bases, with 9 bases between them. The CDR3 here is CASSFGGPTGELFF. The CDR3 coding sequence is TGCGCCAGCAGCTTTGGGGGCCCCACCGGGGAGCTGTTTTTT.

The CDR3 region has the DNA TGTGCCAGCAGTTACTCGCAGGGGGGCTACGAGCAGTACTTC. Amino acids: CASSYSQGGYEQYF. The chain carries TRBV6-5 and TRBJ2-7; tentatively, D is TRBD1 (7 bases). Germline lookup yields CDR1 MNHEY and CDR2 SVGAGI. V was cut by 0 bases and J by 3 bases, with 9 bases left in between. This CDR3 is 14 amino acids long.

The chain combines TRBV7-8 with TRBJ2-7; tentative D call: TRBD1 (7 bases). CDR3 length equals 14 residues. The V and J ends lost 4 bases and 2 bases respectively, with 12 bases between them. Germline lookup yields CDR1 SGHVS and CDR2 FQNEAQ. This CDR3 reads CASSSQGGAYEQYF. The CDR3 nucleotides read TGTGCCAGCAGCTCGCAGGGGGGCGCCTACGAGCAGTACTTC. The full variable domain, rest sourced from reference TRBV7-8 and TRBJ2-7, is GAGVSQSPRYKVAKRGQDVALRCDPISGHVSLFWYQQALGQGPEFLTYFQNEAQLDKSGLPSDRFFAERPEGSVSTLKIQRTQQEDSAVYLCASSSQGGAYEQYFGPGTRLTVT.

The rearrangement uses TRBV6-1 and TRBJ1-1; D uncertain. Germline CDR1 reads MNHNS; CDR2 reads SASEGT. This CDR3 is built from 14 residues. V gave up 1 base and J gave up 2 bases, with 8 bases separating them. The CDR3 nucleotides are TGTGCCAGCAGTGAAGATCCGGGTAACACTGAAGCTTTCTTT. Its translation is CASSEDPGNTEAFF.

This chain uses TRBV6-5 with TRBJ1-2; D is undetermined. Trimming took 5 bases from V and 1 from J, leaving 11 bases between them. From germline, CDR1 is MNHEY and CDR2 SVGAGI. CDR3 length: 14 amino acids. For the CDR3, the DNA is TGTGCCAGCAGTCTACGACACCTTAACTATGGCTACACCTTC. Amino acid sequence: CASSLRHLNYGYTF.

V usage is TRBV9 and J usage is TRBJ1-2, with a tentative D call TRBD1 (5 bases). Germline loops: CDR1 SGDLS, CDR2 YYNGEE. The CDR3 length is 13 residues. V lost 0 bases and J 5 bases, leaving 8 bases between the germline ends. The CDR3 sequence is CASSVGQLYGYTF. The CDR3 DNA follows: TGTGCCAGCAGCGTAGGACAGCTATATGGCTACACCTTC.

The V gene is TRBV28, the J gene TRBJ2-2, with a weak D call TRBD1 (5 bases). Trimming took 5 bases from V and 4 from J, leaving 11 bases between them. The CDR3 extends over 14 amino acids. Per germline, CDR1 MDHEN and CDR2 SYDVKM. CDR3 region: CASSLPRVTGELFF. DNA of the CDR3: TGTGCCAGCAGTCTCCCCAGGGTCACCGGGGAGCTGTTTTTT.

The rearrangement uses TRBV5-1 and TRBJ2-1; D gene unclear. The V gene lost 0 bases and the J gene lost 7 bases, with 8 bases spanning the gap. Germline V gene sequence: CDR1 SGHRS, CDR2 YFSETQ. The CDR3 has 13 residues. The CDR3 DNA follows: TGCGCCAGCAGCTTGGGCCAGAAGAATGAGCAGTTCTTC. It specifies CASSLGQKNEQFF.

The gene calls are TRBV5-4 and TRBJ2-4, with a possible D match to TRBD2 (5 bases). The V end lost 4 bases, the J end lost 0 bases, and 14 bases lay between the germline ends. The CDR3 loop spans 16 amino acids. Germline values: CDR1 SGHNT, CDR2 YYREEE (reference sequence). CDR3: CASSPRAEVAKNIQYF. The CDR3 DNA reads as TGTGCCAGCAGCCCCCGAGCGGAGGTAGCCAAAAACATTCAGTACTTC.

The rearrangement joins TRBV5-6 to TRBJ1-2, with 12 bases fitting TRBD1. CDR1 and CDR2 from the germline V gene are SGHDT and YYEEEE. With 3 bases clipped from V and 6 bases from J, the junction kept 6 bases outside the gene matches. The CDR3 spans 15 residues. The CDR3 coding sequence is TGTGCCAGCAGCTACCTAGGGACAGGGGGCAATGGCTACACCTTC. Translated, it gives CASSYLGTGGNGYTF.

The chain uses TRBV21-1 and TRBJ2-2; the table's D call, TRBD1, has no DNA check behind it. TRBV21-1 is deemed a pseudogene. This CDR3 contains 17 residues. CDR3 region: CASRGDRSLANTGELFF. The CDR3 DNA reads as TGTGCCAGCAGGGGGGACAGAAGTTTAGCGAACACCGGGGAGCTGTTTTTT.

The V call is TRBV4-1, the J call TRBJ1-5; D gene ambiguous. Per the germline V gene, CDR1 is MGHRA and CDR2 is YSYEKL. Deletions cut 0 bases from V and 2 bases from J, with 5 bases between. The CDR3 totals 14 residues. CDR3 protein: CASSQETGNQPQHF. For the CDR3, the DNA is TGCGCCAGCAGCCAAGAAACGGGCAATCAGCCCCAGCATTTT.

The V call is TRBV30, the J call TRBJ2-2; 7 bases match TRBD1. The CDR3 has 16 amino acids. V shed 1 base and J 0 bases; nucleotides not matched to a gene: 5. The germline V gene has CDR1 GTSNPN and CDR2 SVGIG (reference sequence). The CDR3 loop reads CAWSASGTANTGELFF. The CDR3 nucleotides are TGTGCCTGGAGTGCCTCCGGGACAGCGAACACCGGGGAGCTGTTTTTT.

This chain's CDR3 is CAINLGQGDSYEQYF. The CDR3 nucleotides read TGTGCCATCAACCTCGGACAGGGAGACTCCTACGAGCAGTACTTC. This chain uses TRBV10-3 with TRBJ2-7, with 8 bases identical to TRBD1. J was trimmed by 0 bases and V by 7 bases; bases with no gene match: 8. The CDR3 loop spans 15 amino acids. The germline gives CDR1 ENHRY, CDR2 SYGVKD.

The CDR3 coding sequence is TGTGCCAGCAGCCCAAGGGACAGCAATTCCTACGAGCAGTACTTC. This codes for CASSPRDSNSYEQYF. The chain has TRBV9 and TRBJ2-7, with 7 positions matching TRBD1. The CDR3 runs 15 residues. Germline-derived CDR1 and CDR2 are SGDLS and YYNGEE. The V gene end was trimmed by 4 bases and the J gene end by 1 base; junction bases not matched to a gene: 8.

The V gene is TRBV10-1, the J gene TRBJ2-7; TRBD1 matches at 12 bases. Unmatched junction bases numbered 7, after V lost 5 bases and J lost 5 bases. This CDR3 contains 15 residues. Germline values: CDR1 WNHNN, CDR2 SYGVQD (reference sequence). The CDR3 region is CASSFGTGGIDEQYF. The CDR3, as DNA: TGCGCCAGCAGTTTCGGGACAGGGGGCATCGACGAGCAGTACTTC.

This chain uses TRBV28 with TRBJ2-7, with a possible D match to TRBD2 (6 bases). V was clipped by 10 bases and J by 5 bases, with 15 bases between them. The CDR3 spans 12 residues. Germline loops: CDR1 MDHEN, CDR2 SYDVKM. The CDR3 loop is CAIGAGIDEQYF. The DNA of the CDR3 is TGTGCCATAGGGGCGGGAATCGACGAGCAGTACTTC.

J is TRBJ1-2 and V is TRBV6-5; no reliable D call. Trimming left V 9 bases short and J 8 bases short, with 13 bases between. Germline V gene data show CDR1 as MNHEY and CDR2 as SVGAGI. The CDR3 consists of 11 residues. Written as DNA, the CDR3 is TGTGCCAGAAGCGCGGAATGGGGCTACACCTTC. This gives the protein CARSAEWGYTF.